The present T cell receptor (beta chain) was sequenced within a study of vaccination effects on CD4 cells after COVID-19. Background on the study: A median of 72 days separated the second dose and sampling.

The CDR3 runs to 15 residues. Trimming cost V 4 bases and J 2 bases; bases outside gene matches: 4. Germline V CDR1 and CDR2: KGHDR, SFDVKD. Viral peptide pools were used in the ViraFEST assay to expand antigen-specific CD4+ T cells, and sequencing came afterward. Following culture for around 10 days, CD4+ T cells were isolated. Either the BNT162b2 or mRNA-1273 vaccine was given to participants in two doses. Negative nucleocapsid antibody tests before and after vaccination confirmed no previous SARS-CoV-2 infection. This clone was detected only once. Its antigen is unidentified. Produced via immunoSEQ multiplex PCR; TCRdb's table is partial and in-frame only. The sample includes under 40,000 clones, 70% to 85% of them seen just once.

The gene calls are TRBV24-1 and TRBJ1-3; 7 bases line up with TRBD1. This receptor was taken from a human donor who received a COVID-19 vaccine. Some clones in this sample may be carry-over from other donors' samples. This specimen consisted of CD4+ T cells from PBMCs cultured with HCoV-NL63 spike peptides, obtained after COVID-19 vaccination. The CDR3 sequence: CATSDAGQPGNTIYF. The CDR3 DNA is TGTGCCACCAGTGACGCGGGACAGCCTGGAAACACCATATATTTT.